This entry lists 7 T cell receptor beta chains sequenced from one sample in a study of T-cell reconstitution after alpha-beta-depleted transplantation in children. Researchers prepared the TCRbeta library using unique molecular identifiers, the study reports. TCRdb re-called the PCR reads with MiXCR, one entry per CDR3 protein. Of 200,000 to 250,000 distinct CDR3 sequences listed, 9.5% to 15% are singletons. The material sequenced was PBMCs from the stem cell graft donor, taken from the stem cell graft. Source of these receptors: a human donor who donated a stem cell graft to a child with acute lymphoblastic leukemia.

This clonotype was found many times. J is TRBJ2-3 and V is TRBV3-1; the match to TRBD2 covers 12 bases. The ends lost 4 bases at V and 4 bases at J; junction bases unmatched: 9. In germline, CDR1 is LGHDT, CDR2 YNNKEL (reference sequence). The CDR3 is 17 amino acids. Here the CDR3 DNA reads TGTGCCAGCAGCCTCCGGACTAGCGGGGTTTTTCCAGATACGCAGTATTTT. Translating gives CASSLRTSGVFPDTQYF.

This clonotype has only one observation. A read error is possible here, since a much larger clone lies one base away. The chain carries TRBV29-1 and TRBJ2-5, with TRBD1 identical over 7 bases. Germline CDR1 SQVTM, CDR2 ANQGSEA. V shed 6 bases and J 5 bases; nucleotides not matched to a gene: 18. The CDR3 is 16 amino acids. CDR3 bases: TGCAGCGTGGACTCCGCTTACGACAGGGAAGGGGAGACCCAGTACTTC. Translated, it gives CSVDSAYDREGETQYF.

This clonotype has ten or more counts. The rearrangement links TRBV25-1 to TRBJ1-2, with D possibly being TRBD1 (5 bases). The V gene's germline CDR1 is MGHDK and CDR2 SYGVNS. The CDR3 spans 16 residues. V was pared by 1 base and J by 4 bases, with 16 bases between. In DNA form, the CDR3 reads TGTGCCAGCAGTGAATTAGGGGCCAGGGCCCCCTATGGCTACACCTTC. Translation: CASSELGARAPYGYTF.

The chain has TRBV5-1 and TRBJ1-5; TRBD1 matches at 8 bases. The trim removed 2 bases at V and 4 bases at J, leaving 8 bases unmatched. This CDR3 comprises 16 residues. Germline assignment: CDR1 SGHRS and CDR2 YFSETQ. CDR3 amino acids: CASSLGQGAENQPQHF. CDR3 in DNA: TGCGCCAGCAGCTTAGGCCAGGGGGCCGAGAATCAGCCCCAGCATTTT.

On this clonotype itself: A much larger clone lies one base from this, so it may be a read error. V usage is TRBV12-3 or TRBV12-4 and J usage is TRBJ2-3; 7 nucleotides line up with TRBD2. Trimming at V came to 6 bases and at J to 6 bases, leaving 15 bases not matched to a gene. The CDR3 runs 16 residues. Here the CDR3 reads CASSQTSWGTLDTQYF. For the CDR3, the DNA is TGTGCCAGCAGCCAGACTAGCTGGGGTACGTTGGATACGCAGTATTTT.

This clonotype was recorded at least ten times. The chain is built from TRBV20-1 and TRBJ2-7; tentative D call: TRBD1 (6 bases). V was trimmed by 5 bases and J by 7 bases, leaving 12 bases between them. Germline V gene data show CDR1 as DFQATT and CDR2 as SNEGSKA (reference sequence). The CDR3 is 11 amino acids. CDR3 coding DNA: TGCAGTGCTCGACAGGTGCTAGAGCAGTACTTC. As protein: CSARQVLEQYF.

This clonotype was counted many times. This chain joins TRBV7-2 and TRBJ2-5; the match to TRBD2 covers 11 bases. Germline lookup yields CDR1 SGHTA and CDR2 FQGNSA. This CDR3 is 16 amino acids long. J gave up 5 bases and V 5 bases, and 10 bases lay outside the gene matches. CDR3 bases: TGTGCCAGCAGCCCGACTAGCGGGGCTCAGGGGGAGACCCAGTACTTC. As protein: CASSPTSGAQGETQYF.